Presented here are 22 T cell receptor beta chains from one specimen sequenced in a study of blood T cell repertoires in COVID-19. Here immunoSEQ multiplex PCR was the method, and the copy in TCRdb shows in-frame clones only, minus some. The data show roughly 220,000 clones, around 83% seen once. The material sequenced was peripheral blood. Source of these receptors: a man in his forties or fifties who had recovered from COVID-19.

V gene TRBV12-3 or TRBV12-4 combines with J gene TRBJ2-7, with 8 bases lining up with TRBD2. This CDR3 contains 12 residues. The J segment lost 13 bases and the V segment lost 7 bases, leaving 12 bases of the junction unmatched. The CDR3 nucleotides read TGTGCCAGCAAACGGGAGGGGCTCGACGTTTACTTC. It specifies CASKREGLDVYF.

The sample holds a few counts of this clone. The chain uses TRBV28 and TRBJ1-5; D unclear. This CDR3 contains 14 residues. With 2 bases removed from V and 4 bases from J, the gap between germline ends came to 9 bases. Germline V gene lookup returns CDR1 MDHEN and CDR2 SYDVKM. Here the CDR3 reads CASSLGEVNQPQHF. The CDR3 DNA reads TGTGCCAGCAGTTTAGGCGAGGTTAATCAGCCCCAGCATTTT.

This chain links TRBV10-2 with TRBJ1-2, with TRBD1 matching 7 bases. V lost 3 bases and J lost 6; bases outside the gene matches: 7. This CDR3 is built from 14 residues. CDR1 is WSHSY and CDR2 is SAAADI in the germline V gene. CDR3 region: CASSDPTGYDGYTF. The CDR3 DNA sequence: TGCGCCAGCAGTGATCCGACAGGGTACGATGGCTACACCTTC.

V is TRBV4-1 and J is TRBJ2-2; D is perhaps TRBD2 (5 bases). This CDR3 has 15 residues. Per the germline V gene, CDR1 is MGHRA and CDR2 is YSYEKL. With 1 base removed from V and 4 bases from J, the gap between germline ends came to 10 bases. CDR3 region: CASSQGSGPTGELFF. In DNA form, the CDR3 reads TGCGCCAGCAGCCAAGGAAGCGGCCCCACCGGGGAGCTGTTTTTT.

The chain links TRBV5-1 to TRBJ2-3; 8 bases align to TRBD2. This CDR3 contains 16 residues. Germline V gives CDR1 SGHRS, CDR2 YFSETQ. The V and J ends lost 4 bases and 3 bases, in that order; junction bases with no gene match: 10. CDR3 loop: CASSARGAGETDTQYF. The CDR3 DNA follows: TGCGCCAGCAGCGCCAGGGGAGCGGGAGAGACAGATACGCAGTATTTT.

The CDR3 bases are TGTGCCAGCAGCTACAGGGGGATGAACACTGAAGCTTTCTTT. Translation: CASSYRGMNTEAFF. The chain couples TRBV11-2 to TRBJ1-1; 8 positions match TRBD1. This CDR3 is 14 amino acids long. V lost 4 bases to trimming and J lost 0 bases; unmatched junction nucleotides: 1. Looked up from germline, CDR1 is SGHAT and CDR2 is FQNNGV.

V and J are TRBV20-1 and TRBJ1-1; the match to TRBD1 covers 8 bases. Germline V gene lookup returns CDR1 DFQATT and CDR2 SNEGSKA (reference sequence). The CDR3 covers 10 residues. The chain's CDR3 is CSRGLTEAFF. The CDR3 DNA reads as TGCAGCAGGGGGCTTACTGAAGCTTTCTTT.

This chain connects TRBV13 to TRBJ2-5; 12 nucleotides agree with TRBD1. Germline values: CDR1 PRHDT, CDR2 FYEKMQ (reference sequence). V dropped 3 bases and J dropped 4; count of bases not matched to a gene: 6. CDR3 length: 16 residues. The CDR3 DNA reads TGTGCCAGCAGCTTTAGGGGGACAGGGGGCGCAGAGACCCAGTACTTC. It encodes CASSFRGTGGAETQYF.

CDR3 region: CASRRIRTADGYTF. Written as DNA, the CDR3 is TGTGCCAGCAGACGGATAAGGACAGCGGATGGCTACACCTTC. The V gene is TRBV27, the J gene TRBJ1-2; TRBD1 is a possible D gene (6 bases). V was clipped by 6 bases and J by 6 bases, with 17 bases between them. The CDR3 consists of 14 residues. CDR1 MNHEY and CDR2 SMNVEV come from the germline V gene (reference sequence).

This clone occurred a few times. The chain joins TRBV25-1 to TRBJ2-2; no reliable D call. The CDR3 totals 14 residues. Trimming took 7 bases from V and 6 from J, leaving 15 bases between them. Per germline, CDR1 MGHDK and CDR2 SYGVNS. The CDR3 spells CASTDFRVSGELFF. CDR3 nucleotides: TGTGCCAGCACCGATTTTCGGGTATCCGGGGAGCTGTTTTTT.

The V gene is TRBV19, the J gene TRBJ2-1, with 9 bases that match TRBD2. The CDR3 is 15 amino acids. V was clipped by 5 bases and J by 3 bases; unmatched bases: 5. Germline V gene data show CDR1 as LNHDA and CDR2 as SQIVND (reference sequence). This chain's CDR3 is CASSGTSPLYNEQFF. In nucleotides, the CDR3 is TGTGCCAGTAGTGGGACTAGCCCGCTCTACAATGAGCAGTTCTTC.

The J gene is TRBJ1-5, the V gene TRBV15; D gene unclear. The CDR3 consists of 13 residues. The ends were cut back, 0 bases at V and 7 bases at J, with 7 bases in the middle. From germline, CDR1 is LNHNV and CDR2 YYDKDF (reference sequence). The CDR3 protein is CATSRDIGQPQHF. Here the CDR3 DNA reads TGTGCCACCAGCAGAGATATCGGGCAGCCCCAGCATTTT.

This chain connects TRBV9 to TRBJ2-1; D unresolved. The germline V and J ends were trimmed by 4 bases and 0 bases, with 5 bases remaining between them. This CDR3 is 13 amino acids long. Germline CDR1 and CDR2: SGDLS and YYNGEE. The CDR3 DNA reads TGTGCCAGCAGCTCGAGCTCCTACAATGAGCAGTTCTTC. Translated: CASSSSSYNEQFF.

This chain joins TRBV6-1 and TRBJ1-5, with D possibly matching TRBD1 (5 bases). This CDR3 is 15 amino acids long. Trimming shortened V by 3 bases and J by 5 bases, and 14 bases separated the two germline ends. Per the germline V gene, CDR1 is MNHNS and CDR2 is SASEGT. The CDR3 is CASSDPRGVDQPQHF. CDR3 coding DNA: TGTGCCAGCAGTGATCCCCGGGGGGTCGATCAGCCCCAGCATTTT.

J is TRBJ2-7 and V is TRBV19; 7 bases fit TRBD2. Germline lookup yields CDR1 LNHDA and CDR2 SQIVND (reference sequence). J was trimmed by 4 bases and V by 3 bases; bases with no gene match: 3. The CDR3 is 13 residues long. The CDR3 nucleotides read TGTGCCAGTAGTATCGGGCGGGAGTACGAGCAGTACTTC. This sequence encodes CASSIGREYEQYF.

J is TRBJ1-2 and V is TRBV28; no firm D call. V was clipped by 5 bases and J by 0 bases, with 13 bases between them. The CDR3 runs 15 residues. In germline, CDR1 is MDHEN, CDR2 SYDVKM. The CDR3 here is CASSVPHLANYGYTF. CDR3 DNA sequence: TGTGCCAGCAGTGTCCCCCATTTAGCTAACTATGGCTACACCTTC.

This chain uses TRBV5-6 with TRBJ2-5; 9 bases fit TRBD2. CDR1 and CDR2 (germline): SGHDT, YYEEEE. J gave up 1 base and V 4 bases, and 11 bases lay outside the gene matches. There are 17 residues in the CDR3. For the CDR3, the DNA is TGTGCCAGCAGCCTACATTTAGCGGGAGAGGGCCAAGAGACCCAGTACTTC. It translates to CASSLHLAGEGQETQYF.

This chain connects TRBV15 to TRBJ2-5, with D perhaps matching TRBD1 (7 bases). From germline, CDR1 is LNHNV and CDR2 YYDKDF (reference sequence). The CDR3 spans 16 residues. The V and J ends lost 1 base and 4 bases respectively, with 16 bases between them. The CDR3 nucleotides are TGTGCCACCAGCAGAGGGCGACAGGGAGGTCGAGAGACCCAGTACTTC. Translated, it gives CATSRGRQGGRETQYF.

The V gene is TRBV28, the J gene TRBJ2-2; 7 bases align to TRBD1. The V segment lost 6 bases and the J segment 7 bases; nucleotides outside the gene matches: 8. The CDR3 length is 14 residues. The germline V gene has CDR1 MDHEN and CDR2 SYDVKM. The CDR3: CASRGQWMVGELFF. CDR3 nucleotide sequence: TGTGCCAGCAGGGGACAGTGGATGGTCGGGGAGCTGTTTTTT.

The chain links TRBV7-9 to TRBJ2-2; D remains ambiguous. The CDR3 has 16 residues. Germline CDR1 SEHNR, CDR2 FQNEAQ (reference sequence). The V end lost 5 bases, the J end lost 0 bases, and 13 bases lay between the germline ends. The CDR3 bases are TGTGCCAGCAGCGCCCGACTGTCCGCGAACACCGGGGAGCTGTTTTTT. Encoded protein: CASSARLSANTGELFF.

V usage is TRBV30 and J usage is TRBJ2-7; TRBD2 matches 11 bases. This CDR3 has 15 residues. V trimming: 6 bases; J trimming: 2 bases; junction bases outside the gene matches: 9. CDR1 GTSNPN and CDR2 SVGIG come from the germline V gene (reference sequence). CDR3 in DNA: TGTGCCTGCAGTTTCCCGGGACTAGCGGCCTACGAGCAGTACTTC. It specifies CACSFPGLAAYEQYF. The full variable domain, rest sourced from reference TRBV30 and TRBJ2-7, is SQTIHQWPATLVQPVGSPLSLECTVEGTSNPNLYWYRQAAGRGLQLLFYSVGIGQISSEVPQNLSASRPQDRQFILSSKKLLLSDSGFYLCACSFPGLAAYEQYFGPGTRLTVT.

This clone was seen a few times. The chain employs TRBV28 and TRBJ2-7; the match to TRBD2 covers 12 bases. The germline V gene has CDR1 MDHEN and CDR2 SYDVKM. With 1 base clipped from V and 8 bases from J, the junction kept 6 bases outside the gene matches. This CDR3 contains 15 residues. The CDR3 sequence is CASSLLTLAGGKQYF. In DNA form, the CDR3 reads TGTGCCAGCAGTTTATTGACACTAGCGGGAGGAAAGCAGTACTTC.